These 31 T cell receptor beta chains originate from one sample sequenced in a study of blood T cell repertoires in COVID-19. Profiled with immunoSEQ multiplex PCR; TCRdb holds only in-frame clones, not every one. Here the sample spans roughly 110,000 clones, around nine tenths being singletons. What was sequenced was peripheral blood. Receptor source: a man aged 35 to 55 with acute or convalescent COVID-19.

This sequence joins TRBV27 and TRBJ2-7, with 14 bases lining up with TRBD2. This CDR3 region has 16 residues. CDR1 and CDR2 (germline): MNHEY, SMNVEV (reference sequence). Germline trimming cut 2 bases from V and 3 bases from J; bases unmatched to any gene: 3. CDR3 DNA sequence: TGTGCCAGCAGTTTACTAGGACTAGCGGGGGGCTACGAGCAGTACTTC. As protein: CASSLLGLAGGYEQYF.

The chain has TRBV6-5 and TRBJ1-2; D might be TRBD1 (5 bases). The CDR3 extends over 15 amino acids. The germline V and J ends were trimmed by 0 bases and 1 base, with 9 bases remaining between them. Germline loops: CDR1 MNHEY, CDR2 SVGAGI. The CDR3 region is CASSYSDNNNYGYTF. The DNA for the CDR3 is TGTGCCAGCAGTTACTCGGACAATAATAACTATGGCTACACCTTC.

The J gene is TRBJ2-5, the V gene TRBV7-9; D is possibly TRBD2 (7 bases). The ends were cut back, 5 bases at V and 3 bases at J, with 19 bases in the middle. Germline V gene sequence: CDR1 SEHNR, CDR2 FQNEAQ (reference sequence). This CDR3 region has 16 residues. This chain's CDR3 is CASSPLGGAGEETQYF. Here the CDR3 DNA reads TGTGCCAGCAGCCCCCTAGGGGGGGCGGGGGAAGAGACCCAGTACTTC.

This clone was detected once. The CDR3 protein is CASSYFPGGVTGELFF. In DNA form, the CDR3 reads TGTGCCAGCAGTTACTTTCCCGGGGGGGTCACCGGGGAGCTGTTTTTT. The chain recombines TRBV6-5 with TRBJ2-2; 8 nucleotides agree with TRBD2. The CDR3 covers 16 residues. The germline CDR1 and CDR2 sequences are MNHEY and SVGAGI. The J segment lost 4 bases and the V segment lost 1 base, leaving 5 bases of the junction unmatched.

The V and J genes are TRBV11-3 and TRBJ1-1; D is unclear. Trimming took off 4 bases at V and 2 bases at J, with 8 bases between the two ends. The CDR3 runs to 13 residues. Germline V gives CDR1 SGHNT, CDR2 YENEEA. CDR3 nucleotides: TGTGCCAGCAGCTCCGGGAGTAACACTGAAGCTTTCTTT. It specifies CASSSGSNTEAFF.

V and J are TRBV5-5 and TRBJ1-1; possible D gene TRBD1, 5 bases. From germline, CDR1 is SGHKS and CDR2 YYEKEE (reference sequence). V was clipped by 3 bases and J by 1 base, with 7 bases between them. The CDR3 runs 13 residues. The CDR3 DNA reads TGTGCCAGCAGCTATAGGGGGAACACTGAAGCTTTCTTT. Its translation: CASSYRGNTEAFF.

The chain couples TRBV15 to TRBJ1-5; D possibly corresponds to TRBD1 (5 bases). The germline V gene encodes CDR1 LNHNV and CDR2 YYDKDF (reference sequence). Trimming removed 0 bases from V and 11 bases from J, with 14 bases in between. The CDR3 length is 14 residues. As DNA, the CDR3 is TGTGCCACCAGCAGAGAACTAAGGGGATCGGCCCAGCATTTT. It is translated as CATSRELRGSAQHF.

The CDR3: CASSHSPENIQYF. CDR3 bases: TGCGCCAGCAGCCACTCACCCGAAAACATTCAGTACTTC. This chain uses TRBV5-1 with TRBJ2-4; D remains unclear. The CDR3 extends over 13 amino acids. The germline CDR1 and CDR2 sequences are SGHRS and YFSETQ. V was cut by 4 bases and J by 5 bases, with 10 bases left in between.

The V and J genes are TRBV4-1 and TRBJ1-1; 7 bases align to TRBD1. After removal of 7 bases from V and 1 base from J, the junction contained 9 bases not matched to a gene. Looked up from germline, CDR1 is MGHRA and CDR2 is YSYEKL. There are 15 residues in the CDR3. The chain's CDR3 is CASTNRGKENTEAFF. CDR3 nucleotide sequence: TGCGCCAGCACTAACAGGGGTAAGGAGAACACTGAAGCTTTCTTT.

CDR3 sequence: CASSSRTSGGENEQFF. The CDR3 region has the DNA TGTGCCAGCAGCTCCCGGACTAGCGGGGGGGAAAATGAGCAGTTCTTC. This sequence joins TRBV7-2 and TRBJ2-1; 15 bases align to TRBD2. Germline CDR1 and CDR2: SGHTA and FQGNSA. This CDR3 spans 16 amino acids. The trim removed 4 bases at V and 7 bases at J, leaving 5 bases unmatched.

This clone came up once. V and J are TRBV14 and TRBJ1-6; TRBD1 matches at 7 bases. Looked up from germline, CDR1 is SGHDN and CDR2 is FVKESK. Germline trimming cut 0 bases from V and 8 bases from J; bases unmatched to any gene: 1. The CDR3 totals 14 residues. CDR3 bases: TGTGCCAGCAGCCAAGATCAGGGGGATTCACCCCTCCACTTT. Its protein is CASSQDQGDSPLHF.

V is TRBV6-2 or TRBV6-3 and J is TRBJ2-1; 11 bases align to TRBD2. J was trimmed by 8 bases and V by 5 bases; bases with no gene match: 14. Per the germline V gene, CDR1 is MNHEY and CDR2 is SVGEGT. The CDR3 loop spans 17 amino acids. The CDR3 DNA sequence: TGTGCCAGCAGTACTCGAGGCCTAGCGGGAGGTGTCGATGAGCAGTTCTTC. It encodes CASSTRGLAGGVDEQFF.

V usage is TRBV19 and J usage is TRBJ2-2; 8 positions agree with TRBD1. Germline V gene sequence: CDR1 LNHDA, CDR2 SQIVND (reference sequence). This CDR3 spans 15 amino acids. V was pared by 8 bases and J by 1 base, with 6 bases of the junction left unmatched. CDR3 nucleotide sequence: TGTGCCAGTGGGACCGGGACAGGGAACACCGGGGAGCTGTTTTTT. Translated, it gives CASGTGTGNTGELFF.

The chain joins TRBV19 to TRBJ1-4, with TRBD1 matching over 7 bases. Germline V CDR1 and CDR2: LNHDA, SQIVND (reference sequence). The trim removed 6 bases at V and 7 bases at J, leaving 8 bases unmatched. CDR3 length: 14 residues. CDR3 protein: CASSPRQGFEKLFF. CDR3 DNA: TGTGCCAGTAGCCCCCGACAGGGCTTTGAAAAACTGTTTTTT.

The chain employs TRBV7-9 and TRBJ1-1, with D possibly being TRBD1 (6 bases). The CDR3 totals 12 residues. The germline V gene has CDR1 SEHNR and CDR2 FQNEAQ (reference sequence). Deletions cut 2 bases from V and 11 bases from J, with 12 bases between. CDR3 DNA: TGTGCCAGCAGCTTAAGAGAGGGGGAGGCTTTCTTT. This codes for CASSLREGEAFF.

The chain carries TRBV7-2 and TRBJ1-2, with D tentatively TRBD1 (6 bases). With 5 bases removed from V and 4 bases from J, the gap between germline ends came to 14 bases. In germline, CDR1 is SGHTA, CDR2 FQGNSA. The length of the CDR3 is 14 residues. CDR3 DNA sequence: TGTGCCAGCAGCATTTCTGTGGACAGCTATGGCTACACCTTC. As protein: CASSISVDSYGYTF.

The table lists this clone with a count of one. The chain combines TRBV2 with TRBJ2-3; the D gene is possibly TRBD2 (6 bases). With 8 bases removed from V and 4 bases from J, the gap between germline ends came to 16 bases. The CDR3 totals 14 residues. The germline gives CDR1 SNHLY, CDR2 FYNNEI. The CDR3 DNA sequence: TGTGCCAGCTTTCTTACGGGACTGGCAGATACGCAGTATTTT. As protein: CASFLTGLADTQYF.

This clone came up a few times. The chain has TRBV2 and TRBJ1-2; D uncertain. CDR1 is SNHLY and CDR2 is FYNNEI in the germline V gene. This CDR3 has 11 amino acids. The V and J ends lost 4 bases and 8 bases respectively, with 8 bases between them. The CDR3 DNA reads TGTGCCAGCAGTGTGGAGTACGGCTACACCTTC. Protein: CASSVEYGYTF.

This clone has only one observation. The CDR3 reads CASSFWPGGENEQFF. In nucleotides, the CDR3 is TGTGCCAGCAGTTTCTGGCCGGGGGGCGAGAATGAGCAGTTCTTC. V usage is TRBV27 and J usage is TRBJ2-1, with a weak D call TRBD2 (7 bases). CDR1 and CDR2 from the germline V gene are MNHEY and SMNVEV (reference sequence). V dropped 3 bases and J dropped 7 bases, with 16 bases sitting between them. The CDR3 loop spans 15 amino acids.

CDR3 coding DNA: TGTGCCTGGAGTATAGGACAGGGTGGGGAAAAACTGTTTTTT. This gives the protein CAWSIGQGGEKLFF. The chain combines TRBV30 with TRBJ1-4, with TRBD1 matching 8 bases. J was trimmed by 8 bases and V by 2 bases; bases with no gene match: 7. The CDR3 sequence is 14 residues long. CDR1 GTSNPN and CDR2 SVGIG come from the germline V gene (reference sequence).

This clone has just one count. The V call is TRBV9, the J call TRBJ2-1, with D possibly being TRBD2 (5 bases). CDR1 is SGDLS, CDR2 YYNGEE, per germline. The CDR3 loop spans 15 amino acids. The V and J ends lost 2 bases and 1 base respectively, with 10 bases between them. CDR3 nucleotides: TGTGCCAGCAGCGTTCTAGCTCTTTCCTACAATGAGCAGTTCTTC. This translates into CASSVLALSYNEQFF.

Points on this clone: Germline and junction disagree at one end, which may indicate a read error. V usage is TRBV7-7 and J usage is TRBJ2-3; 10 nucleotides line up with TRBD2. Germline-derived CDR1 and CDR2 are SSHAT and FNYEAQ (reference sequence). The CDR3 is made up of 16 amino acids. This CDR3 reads CASSLNRLAGADTQYF. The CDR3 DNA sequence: TGTGCTAGCAGCTTAAACAGACTAGCGGGCGCAGATACGCAGTATTTT.

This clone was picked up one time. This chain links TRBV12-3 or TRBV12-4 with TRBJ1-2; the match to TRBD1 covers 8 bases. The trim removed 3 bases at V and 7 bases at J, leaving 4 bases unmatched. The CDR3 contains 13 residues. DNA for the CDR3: TGTGCCAGCAGTTTGACAGGGGACAGTGGCTACACCTTC. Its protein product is CASSLTGDSGYTF.

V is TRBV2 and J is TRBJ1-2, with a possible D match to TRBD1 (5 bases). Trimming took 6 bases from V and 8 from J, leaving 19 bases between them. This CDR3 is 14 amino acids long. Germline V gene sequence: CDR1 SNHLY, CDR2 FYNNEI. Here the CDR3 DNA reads TGTGCCAGCAGCGAGCCGTTTGGGGGGGACGGCTACACCTTC. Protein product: CASSEPFGGDGYTF.

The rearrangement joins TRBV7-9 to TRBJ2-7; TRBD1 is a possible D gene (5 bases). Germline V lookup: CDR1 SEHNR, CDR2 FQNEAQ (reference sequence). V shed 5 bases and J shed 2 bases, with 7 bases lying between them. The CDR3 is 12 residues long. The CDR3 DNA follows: TGTGCCAGCAGCGGGGCAGCCTACGAGCAGTACTTC. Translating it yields CASSGAAYEQYF.

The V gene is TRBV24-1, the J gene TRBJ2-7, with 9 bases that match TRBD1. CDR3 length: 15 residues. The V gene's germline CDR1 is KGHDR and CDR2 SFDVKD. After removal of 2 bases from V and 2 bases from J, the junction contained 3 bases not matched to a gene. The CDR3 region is CATSDSGTGPYEQYF. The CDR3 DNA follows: TGTGCCACCAGTGATTCGGGGACAGGGCCCTACGAGCAGTACTTC.

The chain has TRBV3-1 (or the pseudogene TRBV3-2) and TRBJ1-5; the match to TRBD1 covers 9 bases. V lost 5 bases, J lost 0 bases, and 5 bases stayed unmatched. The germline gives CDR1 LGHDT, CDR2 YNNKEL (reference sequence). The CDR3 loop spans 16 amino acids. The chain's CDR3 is CASSYGTGRSNQPQHF. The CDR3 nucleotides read TGTGCCAGCAGCTACGGGACAGGGCGTAGCAATCAGCCCCAGCATTTT.

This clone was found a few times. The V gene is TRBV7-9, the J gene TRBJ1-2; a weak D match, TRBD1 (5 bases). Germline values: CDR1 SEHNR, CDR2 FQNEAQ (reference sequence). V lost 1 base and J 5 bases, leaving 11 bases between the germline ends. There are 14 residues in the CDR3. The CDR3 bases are TGTGCCAGCAGCTTAGGATTGGACACATATGGCTACACCTTC. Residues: CASSLGLDTYGYTF.

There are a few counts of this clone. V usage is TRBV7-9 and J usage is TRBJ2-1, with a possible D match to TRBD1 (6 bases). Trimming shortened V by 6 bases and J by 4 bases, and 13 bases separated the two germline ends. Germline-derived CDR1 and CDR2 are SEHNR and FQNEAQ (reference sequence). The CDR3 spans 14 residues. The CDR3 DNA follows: TGTGCCAGCAGTCCCAGACAGGAATACAATGAGCAGTTCTTC. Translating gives CASSPRQEYNEQFF.

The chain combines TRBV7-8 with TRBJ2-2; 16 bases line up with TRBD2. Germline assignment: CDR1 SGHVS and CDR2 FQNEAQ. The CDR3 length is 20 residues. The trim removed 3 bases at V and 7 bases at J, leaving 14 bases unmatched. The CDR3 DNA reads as TGTGCCAGCAGCTTCACCGGGACTAGCGGGAGGGCGGACCCGGTCGGGGAGCTGTTTTTT. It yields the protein CASSFTGTSGRADPVGELFF. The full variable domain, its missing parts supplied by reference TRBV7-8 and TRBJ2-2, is GAGVSQSPRYKVAKRGQDVALRCDPISGHVSLFWYQQALGQGPEFLTYFQNEAQLDKSGLPSDRFFAERPEGSVSTLKIQRTQQEDSAVYLCASSFTGTSGRADPVGELFFGEGSRLTVL.

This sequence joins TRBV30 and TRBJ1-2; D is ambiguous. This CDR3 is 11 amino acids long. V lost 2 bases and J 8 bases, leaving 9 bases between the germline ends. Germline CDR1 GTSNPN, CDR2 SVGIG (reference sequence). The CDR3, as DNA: TGTGCCTGGAGTAGGACGGGAGGCTACACCTTC. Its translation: CAWSRTGGYTF.